Below, 10 T cell receptor beta chains from the same sample are listed, as sequenced in a study of T cells in Graves' hyperthyroidism and ophthalmopathy. RNA transcripts were the template for amplifying TCR beta CDR3 regions. TCR CDR3 underwent first-round RT-PCR with the HTBI primer set. A single record per CDR3 protein comes from TCRdb applying MiXCR to the multiplex PCR reads. The sample lists a few hundred thousand distinct CDR3 sequences; under 60% were seen once. Sequenced: peripheral blood or thyroid tissue (not recorded which). The source is a woman between 18 and 29 years old with Graves' hyperthyroidism.

The chain combines TRBV15 with TRBJ1-2; D call uncertain. Germline V gives CDR1 LNHNV, CDR2 YYDKDF (reference sequence). This CDR3 contains 14 residues. Trimming took off 0 bases at V and 4 bases at J, with 9 bases between the two ends. The CDR3 spells CATSRDQGIYGYTF. CDR3 coding DNA: TGTGCCACCAGCAGAGATCAAGGGATCTATGGCTACACCTTC.

The chain recombines TRBV19 with TRBJ1-2, with 9 nucleotides matching TRBD1. V was clipped by 7 bases and J by 3 bases; unmatched bases: 6. CDR1 is LNHDA, CDR2 SQIVND, per germline (reference sequence). This CDR3 comprises 14 residues. In nucleotides, the CDR3 is TGTGCCAGTAAGGGGACAGGGTCCCACTATGGCTACACCTTC. It yields the protein CASKGTGSHYGYTF.

This chain connects TRBV10-3 to TRBJ1-2; a weak D match, TRBD1 (6 bases). This CDR3 has 16 residues. Between the trimmed V and J ends, which lost 0 bases and 3 bases, there was a span of 14 bases. From germline, CDR1 is ENHRY and CDR2 SYGVKD. The CDR3 bases are TGTGCCATCAGTGAGTCTGGGGGCGCCGCGGACTATGGCTACACCTTC. Residues: CAISESGGAADYGYTF.

This clonotype has a count of ten or more. The chain couples TRBV5-1 to TRBJ2-2; D remains unclear. Germline CDR1 is SGHRS and CDR2 is YFSETQ. V lost 4 bases to trimming and J lost 1 base, with 11 bases between them. This CDR3 is 15 amino acids long. CDR3 sequence (DNA): TGCGCCAGCAGCCCCGCGCCTCAGAACACCGGGGAGCTGTTTTTT. Residues: CASSPAPQNTGELFF.

V is TRBV10-3 and J is TRBJ2-6; D is unresolved. CDR3 length equals 9 residues. CDR1 and CDR2 from the germline V gene are ENHRY and SYGVKD. V was pared by 8 bases and J by 9 bases, with 2 bases between. CDR3: CAIGNVLTF. CDR3 sequence (DNA): TGTGCCATCGGCAACGTCCTGACTTTC.

This clonotype was counted ten times or more. The V call is TRBV6-2 or TRBV6-3, the J call TRBJ1-1; 7 bases agree with TRBD1. Trimming removed 5 bases from V and 2 bases from J; junction bases left unmatched: 8. The germline V gene encodes CDR1 MNHEY and CDR2 SVGEGT. The CDR3 is 15 residues long. The DNA for the CDR3 is TGTGCCAGCAGTAACCCGACAGGGTCCAACACTGAAGCTTTCTTT. As protein: CASSNPTGSNTEAFF.

The V and J genes are TRBV7-6 and TRBJ1-1; no definite D call. CDR3 length: 16 residues. Germline V gives CDR1 SGHVS, CDR2 FNYEAQ. V lost 4 bases and J 4 bases, leaving 19 bases between the germline ends. CDR3 nucleotide sequence: TGTGCCAGCAGCTCTGGGAGGGAGCAGTACTTCACTGAAGCTTTCTTT. This gives the protein CASSSGREQYFTEAFF.

The chain links TRBV7-6 to TRBJ2-3, with 7 positions matching TRBD2. CDR3 size: 18 residues. Per germline, CDR1 SGHVS and CDR2 FNYEAQ. J lost 2 bases, V lost 6 bases, and 17 bases had no gene match. The CDR3 DNA is TGTGCCAGCAGTCCACCGTACGTGGTAGCGGGTGACACAGATACGCAGTATTTT. It encodes CASSPPYVVAGDTDTQYF.

A single count supports this clonotype. The V and J genes are TRBV2 and TRBJ1-2; D is ambiguous. CDR1 and CDR2 (germline): SNHLY, FYNNEI. The V end lost 6 bases, the J end lost 7 bases, and 15 bases lay between the germline ends. The CDR3 sequence is 13 residues long. CDR3 in DNA: TGTGCCAGCAGGTTATTGGGAGGTGGTGGCTACACCTTC. Translated, it gives CASRLLGGGGYTF.

The chain carries TRBV29-1 and TRBJ1-3; D is unresolved. The V gene lost 8 bases and the J gene lost 0 bases, with 11 bases spanning the gap. The V gene's germline CDR1 is SQVTM and CDR2 ANQGSEA. The CDR3 loop spans 13 amino acids. The CDR3 region is CSLELPSGNTIYF. For the CDR3, the DNA is TGCAGCTTAGAGCTCCCCTCTGGAAACACCATATATTTT.